Listed here are 21 T cell receptor beta chains from one sample, sequenced in a study of PD-L1 blockade in urothelial cancer. Time point: pretreatment peripheral blood. Sequencing was performed with immunoSEQ multiplex PCR; in TCRdb, only in-frame clones are kept and a portion is missing. The sample includes 70,000 to 75,000 clones, around 84% of them seen just once. The material was PBMCs, obtained around atezolizumab (anti-PD-L1) treatment. These receptors all stem from a woman in her seventies with urothelial cancer.

The gene calls are TRBV29-1 and TRBJ2-7, with D tentatively TRBD2 (7 bases). V was shortened by 4 bases and J by 3 bases, with 16 bases between the two germline ends. There are 14 residues in the CDR3. Germline values: CDR1 SQVTM, CDR2 ANQGSEA. The CDR3: CSVGWGGLIYEQYF. The CDR3 DNA follows: TGCAGCGTTGGTTGGGGGGGGCTAATCTACGAGCAGTACTTC.

The rearrangement uses TRBV4-1 and TRBJ2-3; tentatively, D is TRBD1 (6 bases). Trimming left V 0 bases short and J 12 bases short, with 16 bases between. Germline CDR1 reads MGHRA; CDR2 reads YSYEKL. The CDR3 loop spans 14 amino acids. CDR3 residues: CASSQEGRGWVQYF. The DNA of the CDR3 is TGCGCCAGCAGCCAAGAAGGTAGGGGGTGGGTCCAGTATTTT.

This rearrangement joins TRBV20-1 to TRBJ1-4, with D hard to call. This CDR3 comprises 10 residues. Trimming stripped 6 bases from V and 6 bases from J, with 5 bases between. Germline-derived CDR1 and CDR2 are DFQATT and SNEGSKA (reference sequence). The CDR3 loop is CSALYEKLFF. The CDR3 nucleotides are TGCAGTGCCTTATATGAAAAACTGTTTTTT.

In this sample, this clone turned up once. The J gene is TRBJ2-1, the V gene TRBV6-6; D gene uncertain. From germline, CDR1 is MNHNY and CDR2 SVGAGI (reference sequence). V was clipped by 4 bases and J by 4 bases, with 17 bases between them. The CDR3 is 16 residues long. CDR3 sequence: CASSFRGPNNYNEQFF. The CDR3 DNA reads as TGTGCCAGCAGTTTCCGTGGGCCAAACAATTACAATGAGCAGTTCTTC.

The chain carries TRBV4-1 and TRBJ2-2, with 7 positions matching TRBD2. This CDR3 region has 16 residues. Trimming removed 1 base from V and 2 bases from J; junction bases left unmatched: 4. Germline V CDR1 and CDR2: MGHRA, YSYEKL. CDR3 sequence reads: CASSQGPTSNTGELFF. The CDR3 DNA reads TGCGCCAGCAGCCAAGGACCGACTAGCAACACCGGGGAGCTGTTTTTT.

The J gene is TRBJ1-2, the V gene TRBV5-4, with D possibly TRBD1 on 5 matching bases. Germline CDR1 is SGHNT and CDR2 is YYREEE (reference sequence). Trimming took 3 bases from V and 5 from J, leaving 14 bases between them. The CDR3 runs to 14 residues. CDR3 sequence (DNA): TGTGCCAGCAGCTCCGCCCCCGACAGATATGGCTACACCTTC. This gives the protein CASSSAPDRYGYTF.

The chain joins TRBV7-6 to TRBJ2-3, with a weak D call TRBD1 (5 bases). Germline lookup yields CDR1 SGHVS and CDR2 FNYEAQ. Trimming removed 4 bases from V and 2 bases from J, with 13 bases in between. This CDR3 region has 15 residues. CDR3 sequence: CASSSLAGYTDTQYF. The CDR3 coding sequence is TGTGCCAGCAGCTCATTGGCAGGGTACACAGATACGCAGTATTTT.

The chain combines TRBV10-3 with TRBJ2-1, with TRBD2 matching 15 bases. Germline values: CDR1 ENHRY, CDR2 SYGVKD. This CDR3 has 17 amino acids. J was trimmed by 2 bases and V by 10 bases; bases with no gene match: 9. The CDR3 spells CATAGLAGGGTYNEQFF. The CDR3, as DNA: TGTGCCACCGCCGGACTAGCGGGAGGGGGAACCTACAATGAGCAGTTCTTC.

This chain connects TRBV9 to TRBJ2-2; D is uncertain. The CDR3 contains 13 residues. Trimming shortened V by 0 bases and J by 6 bases, and 6 bases separated the two germline ends. CDR1 is SGDLS, CDR2 YYNGEE, per germline. The CDR3 protein is CASSVGPAGELFF. In nucleotides, the CDR3 is TGTGCCAGCAGCGTAGGTCCCGCCGGGGAGCTGTTTTTT.

This chain uses TRBV19 with TRBJ2-7; 14 bases map to TRBD2. This CDR3 spans 18 amino acids. Germline CDR1 LNHDA, CDR2 SQIVND (reference sequence). V trimming: 1 base; J trimming: 6 bases; junction bases outside the gene matches: 11. The CDR3, as DNA: TGTGCCAGTAGTATAGGCAATTCGGGACTAGCGGGAGTAAGCGAGCAGTACTTC. Encoded protein: CASSIGNSGLAGVSEQYF.

The sample holds one count of this clone. The chain recombines TRBV7-6 with TRBJ2-3; 9 nucleotides line up with TRBD2. Looked up from germline, CDR1 is SGHVS and CDR2 is FNYEAQ. This CDR3 contains 14 residues. V shed 8 bases and J 2 bases; nucleotides not matched to a gene: 5. The CDR3 protein is CASFAGGYTDTQYF. In DNA, the CDR3 is TGTGCCAGCTTCGCGGGGGGGTACACAGATACGCAGTATTTT.

The V gene is TRBV30, the J gene TRBJ2-5; D is perhaps TRBD2 (8 bases). Germline CDR1 and CDR2: GTSNPN and SVGIG (reference sequence). V lost 0 bases to trimming and J lost 7 bases, with 27 bases between them. The CDR3 has 18 amino acids. The CDR3 DNA sequence: TGTGCCTGGAGTGTAGGGAGGCTAGCGGGCCTAGGGGGCGGGACCCAGTACTTC. Its protein is CAWSVGRLAGLGGGTQYF.

This chain connects TRBV29-1 to TRBJ1-1; D is perhaps TRBD1 (5 bases). Germline lookup yields CDR1 SQVTM and CDR2 ANQGSEA. The CDR3 is 13 amino acids. Trimming shortened V by 2 bases and J by 3 bases, and 10 bases separated the two germline ends. The CDR3 DNA is TGCAGCGTTGAAAGAGCACAGGACACTGAAGCTTTCTTT. The encoded protein is CSVERAQDTEAFF.

The chain employs TRBV7-9 and TRBJ2-3, with unresolved D. The CDR3 spans 17 residues. V gave up 0 bases and J gave up 0 bases, with 13 bases separating them. Germline V gives CDR1 SEHNR, CDR2 FQNEAQ (reference sequence). CDR3 in amino acids: CASSLARATSSTDTQYF. The CDR3 DNA follows: TGTGCCAGCAGCTTAGCGCGTGCGACATCGAGCACAGATACGCAGTATTTT.

The rearrangement uses TRBV9 and TRBJ2-7; D unresolved. This CDR3 has 15 residues. V lost 0 bases and J 3 bases, leaving 13 bases between the germline ends. In germline, CDR1 is SGDLS, CDR2 YYNGEE. This CDR3 reads CASSVDPSLLYEQYF. DNA of the CDR3: TGTGCCAGCAGCGTAGACCCCTCCTTACTCTACGAGCAGTACTTC.

The V call is TRBV18, the J call TRBJ2-7; 8 bases align to TRBD1. In germline, CDR1 is KGHSH, CDR2 LQKENI. The CDR3 is made up of 15 amino acids. V shed 3 bases, J shed 2 bases, and the junction held 6 bases outside the gene matches. The CDR3 protein is CASSPPRTGPYEQYF. In DNA, the CDR3 is TGTGCCAGCTCACCCCCTAGGACAGGGCCCTACGAGCAGTACTTC.

V usage is TRBV30 and J usage is TRBJ2-1, with a possible D match to TRBD2 (7 bases). The germline CDR1 and CDR2 sequences are GTSNPN and SVGIG (reference sequence). CDR3 length: 13 residues. V gave up 3 bases and J gave up 9 bases, with 15 bases separating them. The CDR3 region is CAWRPGGPTEQFF. The CDR3 DNA reads as TGTGCCTGGAGGCCCGGGGGGCCTACTGAGCAGTTCTTC.

The rearrangement uses TRBV2 and TRBJ2-5; 7 bases agree with TRBD1. Germline assignment: CDR1 SNHLY and CDR2 FYNNEI. The V segment lost 8 bases and the J segment 4 bases; nucleotides outside the gene matches: 13. The CDR3 runs 15 residues. CDR3 sequence reads: CASQIRQGRRETQYF. CDR3 bases: TGTGCCAGCCAGATTCGACAGGGACGGAGAGAGACCCAGTACTTC.

The genes are TRBV28 and TRBJ2-2; TRBD2 might be the D (6 bases). Germline-derived CDR1 and CDR2 are MDHEN and SYDVKM. The CDR3 runs 14 residues. The V gene lost 6 bases and the J gene lost 3 bases, with 11 bases spanning the gap. As DNA, the CDR3 is TGTGCCAGCAGGCCCGGGAGCCACACCGGGGAGCTGTTTTTT. Protein product: CASRPGSHTGELFF.

The chain links TRBV7-2 to TRBJ1-3; D not resolved. This CDR3 has 14 amino acids. V was clipped by 5 bases and J by 6 bases, with 14 bases between them. Germline V gene data show CDR1 as SGHTA and CDR2 as FQGNSA. The CDR3, as DNA: TGTGCCAGCAGCCTTCGTTGGGAGGAAAACACCATATATTTT. It translates to CASSLRWEENTIYF. Based on the CDR3 plus reference TRBV7-2 and TRBJ1-3, the full variable domain is GAGVSQSPSNKVTEKGKDVELRCDPISGHTALYWYRQSLGQGLEFLIYFQGNSAPDKSGLPSDRFSAERTGGSVSTLTIQRTQQEDSAVYLCASSLRWEENTIYFGEGSWLTVV.

The CDR3 reads CASSLSFLGQDSYEQYF. The CDR3 DNA sequence: TGCGCCAGCAGCTTGAGCTTCCTGGGACAGGACTCCTACGAGCAGTACTTC. The V and J genes are TRBV5-1 and TRBJ2-7; TRBD1 aligns across 8 bases. The V segment lost 1 base and the J segment 0 bases; nucleotides outside the gene matches: 9. The germline V gene encodes CDR1 SGHRS and CDR2 YFSETQ. This CDR3 spans 17 amino acids.